This note documents a single TCR beta chain sequence. The source of the sample is a study of T cell changes during pregnancy in multiple sclerosis. The data were produced by immunoSEQ multiplex PCR, yet TCRdb's version contains in-frame clones alone and is incomplete. The repertoire holds about 20,000 clones, with about 90% as singletons. Germline V gives CDR1 MGHRA, CDR2 YSYEKL. Losses at the gene ends were 3 bases for V and 6 bases for J; bases not matched to a gene: 5. The CDR3 is 15 amino acids. The receptor was derived from a female donor in good health, enrolled as a control in a pregnancy study. This material consisted of CD8+ T cells from peripheral blood mononuclear cells, taken in the third trimester of pregnancy. The chain employs TRBV4-1 and TRBJ2-1, with 10 nucleotides matching TRBD2. The CDR3 loop reads CASSQPGLASNEQFF. DNA of the CDR3: TGCGCCAGCAGCCAGCCGGGACTAGCGTCCAATGAGCAGTTCTTC.